This T cell receptor beta chain was recovered during a study of beta chain features in type 1 diabetes (dated by TCRdb to the late 2010s). In terms of the full investigation: No differences in mean age, gender distribution, total cell number or subset yield were found between patients and healthy donors. A total of over 95,000,000 sorted cells were examined across all samples, and RNA yield correlated strongly with the number of cells per subset. In the study, recently diagnosed type 1 diabetes patients and matched healthy donors were compared on the TCRB repertoires of their sorted circulating CD4+ T cell subsets. Whereas all 30 or so donors provided naive and central memory subsets, regulatory and stem cell-like memory subsets were isolated from just 8 patients and about 8 healthy donors. The paper's findings and limits, for the study overall: Because small numbers of individuals were included in the HLA sub-analyses, any influence of HLA type on TCRB rearrangement was left unresolved. Naive, central memory and regulatory TCRB repertoires appeared to be more similar among patients than among healthy donors. Shorter templates might be favored by PCR, yet because patient and control samples were amplified and corrected together, any such skew would affect both groups equally. Patients with type 1 diabetes made fewer insertions and deleted more nucleotides at VDJ recombination sites, implying thymic rearrangement abnormalities. A moderate but significant shortening of TCRB CDR3 length was observed in type 1 diabetes patients in all four CD4+ subsets. Because cDNA rather than genomic DNA was sequenced, highly expressing activated cells could have been over-represented, although no difference in activation and CD3 levels was found between groups.

CDR1 and CDR2, looked up from the germline V gene, are SNHLY and FYNNEI. The CDR3 holds 16 amino acids from the cysteine to the phenylalanine. Only the CDR3 portion is preserved as DNA: 48 bases, with reading frame beginning at the first base. Cut back by 5 bases and 2 bases, the V and J ends lie 15 bases apart. Comments on this clone: There is no known antigen for this receptor. No qualities accompany the bases; no much larger clone lies one base away.

The High Capacity cDNA Reverse Transcription Kit was used to reverse transcribe all of the isolated RNA, meaning that expressed TCRB transcripts were what got sequenced. Deep immunoSEQ sequencing was performed on naive, central memory and regulatory T cell samples, with an average of roughly 3.3 million total reads per sample. Sorted cells were lysed in RLT buffer, and RNA was extracted using DNase-treated RNeasy Micro or Mini kits according to cell number. To prevent cross-contamination, each cell subset was processed individually, whereas patient and healthy donor samples were processed jointly. TCRB sequences were amplified from cDNA with the immunoSEQ multiplex PCR, producing 87-bp fragments spanning the CDR3 region. The amplicons were sequenced using the Illumina HiSeq platform. As for the authors' bioinformatics: PCR bias was computationally corrected using synthetic template baselines, reads within Hamming distance 2 were collapsed, and singletons that could not be merged were discarded. Reads were aligned against IMGT so that V, D and J genes, CDR3 length and insertions or deletions at six rearrangement sites could be assigned. Within each subset, clonotype counts were normalized to sorted cell number, after which true diversity and Gini coefficients were computed with the tcR R package. Repertoire sharing was quantified using the overlap coefficient calculated on TCRB nucleotide sequences. Out-of-frame TCRB sequences from naive cells were analyzed as a proxy for the pre-selection repertoire. TCRdb obtained this table from immuneACCESS and retained in-frame rearrangements with V and J assigned. These tables miss some clones; where compared with another copy, unresolved V genes account for less than half of the shortfall, and the remainder is unexplained. V, J and clone size reflect that table, while D and trimming were determined from the DNA. This sample lists some 250,000 clones; around 14% were detected once. The ten biggest clones cover approximately 0.018% of the sample.

Each donor gave one peripheral blood draw, averaging roughly 100 mL, which was collected into heparinised tubes. A BD FACSAria II and a panel including CD45RO, CCR7, CD25, CD127, CD95 and CD27 were used to sort naive, central memory, regulatory and stem cell-like memory CD4+ T cells. Every sorted population had a purity above 95%. Right away, PBMCs were isolated by Lymphoprep density gradient centrifugation and were stained directly, with no culture step. Samples were stained and sorted in pairs, with one healthy donor and one patient per experiment, so that batch effects were minimized. The V and J segments used are TRBV2 and TRBJ2-2; perhaps TRBD2 is the D gene, with 5 bases matching. The specimen sequenced was naive CD4+ T cells from blood. The cell subset or site label corresponds to: true naive CD4+ T cells. The source is a man aged 25-45 years with type 1 diabetes. For the CDR3, the sequence is CASSRASGQNTGELFF. The nucleotides are TGTGCCAGCAGTAGGGCAAGCGGTCAAAACACCGGGGAGCTGTTTTTT.